The 22 T cell receptor beta chains reported below all come from one sample, sequenced in a study of shared clonotypes between healthy human individuals (dated by TCRdb to the early 2020s). Library preparation was by the immunoSEQ multiplex PCR assay. TCRdb took this table from immuneACCESS and kept in-frame rearrangements with V and J called. Such tables lack part of the clones; where checked against another copy, unresolved V genes explain under half of the gap, and the rest is unexplained. A total of a few million clones appear in this sample, 80% to 95% of them only once. The ten largest clones represent 0.35% to 0.5% of the sample. Sequencing used naive CD4+ T cells from PBMCs. In the paper's terms, the cell subset or site label means: CD45RA+ positively selected. The receptors derive from a man aged 18 to 29 in good health. Some clones in this sample may be carry-over from other donors' samples.

CDR3 loop: CASSLAGLAGPVTQYF. CDR3 bases: TGTGCCAGCAGCTTGGCTGGACTAGCGGGTCCTGTGACCCAGTACTTC. This sequence joins TRBV7-2 and TRBJ2-5; 11 bases are shared with TRBD2. V dropped 3 bases and J dropped 7; count of bases not matched to a gene: 10. Germline CDR1 reads SGHTA; CDR2 reads FQGNSA. CDR3 size: 16 residues.

This chain joins TRBV11-2 and TRBJ2-7; TRBD1 agrees at 8 bases. J lost 2 bases, V lost 1 base, and 4 bases had no gene match. Per germline, CDR1 SGHAT and CDR2 FQNNGV. CDR3 size: 15 residues. CDR3 residues: CASSLASGQAYEQYF. CDR3 coding DNA: TGTGCCAGCAGCTTAGCGTCGGGACAGGCCTACGAGCAGTACTTC.

This clone was counted once. The CDR3 DNA reads TGTGCCAGCAGCTTAGCAAGCGGGAGATACGGCAATGAGCAGTTCTTC. Translation gives CASSLASGRYGNEQFF. This chain connects TRBV7-2 to TRBJ2-1; 8 bases match TRBD2. From germline, CDR1 is SGHTA and CDR2 FQGNSA. The CDR3 loop spans 16 amino acids. V dropped 0 bases and J dropped 6; count of bases not matched to a gene: 7.

V usage is TRBV5-1 and J usage is TRBJ2-1; D remains unclear. The CDR3 is 13 residues long. Deletions cut 4 bases from V and 1 base from J, with 6 bases between. The germline V gene encodes CDR1 SGHRS and CDR2 YFSETQ. Here the CDR3 reads CASSGESYNEQFF. CDR3 sequence (DNA): TGCGCCAGCAGCGGGGAATCCTACAATGAGCAGTTCTTC.

This chain connects TRBV28 to TRBJ2-3; TRBD1 aligns across 8 bases. The CDR3 consists of 15 residues. From germline, CDR1 is MDHEN and CDR2 SYDVKM. J was trimmed by 4 bases and V by 6 bases; bases with no gene match: 9. CDR3 amino acids: CASSKDRGDADTQYF. In nucleotides, the CDR3 is TGTGCCAGCAGCAAAGACAGGGGAGACGCAGATACGCAGTATTTT.

The rearrangement links TRBV7-6 to TRBJ2-3; 8 bases agree with TRBD1. CDR3 length equals 16 residues. Trimming cost V 1 base and J 4 bases; bases outside gene matches: 7. Germline CDR1 SGHVS, CDR2 FNYEAQ. CDR3 loop: CASSLETGVGADTQYF. CDR3 DNA sequence: TGTGCCAGCAGCTTAGAGACAGGGGTCGGAGCAGATACGCAGTATTTT.

The rearrangement joins TRBV28 to TRBJ2-2, with TRBD1 identical over 10 bases. The CDR3 length is 17 residues. Losses at the gene ends were 5 bases for V and 0 bases for J; bases not matched to a gene: 6. Germline CDR1 and CDR2: MDHEN and SYDVKM. The chain's CDR3 is CASSPRQGASNTGELFF. CDR3 coding DNA: TGTGCCAGCAGTCCTAGACAGGGGGCTTCGAACACCGGGGAGCTGTTTTTT. Supplemented by reference TRBV28 and TRBJ2-2, the full variable domain reads DVKVTQSSRYLVKRTGEKVFLECVQDMDHENMFWYRQDPGLGLRLIYFSYDVKMKEKGDIPEGYSVSREKKERFSLILESASTNQTSMYLCASSPRQGASNTGELFFGEGSRLTVL.

This chain uses TRBV5-4 with TRBJ1-5, with D perhaps matching TRBD1 (5 bases). The CDR3 runs to 14 residues. The germline V gene encodes CDR1 SGHNT and CDR2 YYREEE (reference sequence). Trimming removed 4 bases from V and 3 bases from J, with 11 bases in between. In nucleotides, the CDR3 is TGTGCCAGCAGCATCGCAGGGTACAATCAGCCCCAGCATTTT. This gives the protein CASSIAGYNQPQHF. Full variable domain (remainder filled in from reference TRBV5-4 and TRBJ1-5): ETGVTQSPTHLIKTRGQQVTLRCSSQSGHNTVSWYQQALGQGPQFIFQYYREEENGRGNFPPRFSGLQFPNYSSELNVNALELDDSALYLCASSIAGYNQPQHFGDGTRLSIL.

The genes are TRBV27 and TRBJ1-3; D gene uncertain. Between the trimmed V and J ends, which lost 3 bases and 2 bases, there was a span of 5 bases. Per the germline V gene, CDR1 is MNHEY and CDR2 is SMNVEV (reference sequence). This CDR3 region has 13 residues. CDR3 sequence: CASSFSAGNTIYF. The CDR3 nucleotides are TGTGCCAGCAGTTTTTCTGCTGGAAACACCATATATTTT.

This chain links TRBV15 with TRBJ2-2; unclear D gene. V was shortened by 1 base and J by 8 bases, with 11 bases between the two germline ends. There are 14 residues in the CDR3. Germline V gene lookup returns CDR1 LNHNV and CDR2 YYDKDF (reference sequence). In nucleotides, the CDR3 is TGTGCCACCAGCAGAGGAAAGGGTTATGGGGAGCTGTTTTTT. Its translation: CATSRGKGYGELFF.

The rearrangement uses TRBV4-1 and TRBJ2-7, with TRBD1 matching over 7 bases. J gave up 3 bases and V 1 base, and 9 bases lay outside the gene matches. Germline V gene sequence: CDR1 MGHRA, CDR2 YSYEKL. This CDR3 comprises 16 residues. The CDR3, as DNA: TGCGCCAGCAGCCAAGCCCCGGGACAGAGCTTCTACGAGCAGTACTTC. Its protein product is CASSQAPGQSFYEQYF.

The V call is TRBV6-6, the J call TRBJ1-1; 8 nucleotides match TRBD1. This CDR3 is built from 15 residues. With 3 bases clipped from V and 1 base from J, the junction kept 4 bases outside the gene matches. From germline, CDR1 is MNHNY and CDR2 SVGAGI (reference sequence). In DNA, the CDR3 is TGTGCCAGCAGTTATGGACAGGGAGCGAACACTGAAGCTTTCTTT. This codes for CASSYGQGANTEAFF.

The chain joins TRBV2 to TRBJ2-1, with D possibly TRBD2 on 5 matching bases. Trimming removed 7 bases from V and 2 bases from J, with 9 bases in between. The CDR3 covers 13 residues. Germline V gene lookup returns CDR1 SNHLY and CDR2 FYNNEI. The CDR3: CASTSGTYNEQFF. The CDR3, as DNA: TGTGCCAGCACGTCCGGGACCTACAATGAGCAGTTCTTC. Looking up the rest from reference TRBV2 and TRBJ2-1 gives the full variable domain: EPEVTQTPSHQVTQMGQEVILRCVPISNHLYFYWYRQILGQKVEFLVSFYNNEISEKSEIFDDQFSVERPDGSNFTLKIRSTKLEDSAMYFCASTSGTYNEQFFGPGTRLTVL.

J is TRBJ2-3 and V is TRBV19; D ambiguous. V lost 9 bases, J lost 3 bases, and 4 bases lay in between. The germline V gene encodes CDR1 LNHDA and CDR2 SQIVND (reference sequence). The CDR3 is 10 amino acids. The CDR3 loop is CASKTDTQYF. The CDR3 DNA sequence: TGTGCCAGCAAGACAGATACGCAGTATTTT.

The chain carries TRBV25-1 and TRBJ1-5, with no clear D. Between the trimmed V and J ends, which lost 9 bases and 3 bases, there was a span of 21 bases. From germline, CDR1 is MGHDK and CDR2 SYGVNS. This CDR3 is 16 amino acids long. CDR3: CARIDIPDTLNQPQHF. The CDR3 bases are TGTGCCAGGATTGATATTCCAGACACCCTCAATCAGCCCCAGCATTTT. Full variable domain (outside the CDR3, taken from reference TRBV25-1 and TRBJ1-5): EADIYQTPRYLVIGTGKKITLECSQTMGHDKMYWYQQDPGMELHLIHYSYGVNSTEKGDLSSESTVSRIRTEHFPLTLESARPSHTSQYLCARIDIPDTLNQPQHFGDGTRLSIL.

The CDR3 is CASSYSQGAGEKLFF. In DNA, the CDR3 is TGTGCCAGCAGTTATTCACAGGGTGCGGGGGAAAAACTGTTTTTT. J is TRBJ1-4 and V is TRBV6-5; D might be TRBD1 (6 bases). There are 15 residues in the CDR3. Germline V gene data show CDR1 as MNHEY and CDR2 as SVGAGI. V lost 3 bases and J 8 bases, leaving 16 bases between the germline ends.

The chain couples TRBV7-8 to TRBJ2-5; possible D gene TRBD1, 5 bases. The CDR3 totals 18 residues. V was cut by 2 bases and J by 4 bases, with 23 bases left in between. The germline gives CDR1 SGHVS, CDR2 FQNEAQ. The CDR3, as DNA: TGTGCCAGCAGCTTACAATTGGCGAGTTTCAGGGTAGGAGAGACCCAGTACTTC. Its translation: CASSLQLASFRVGETQYF.

J is TRBJ1-2 and V is TRBV6-5; weak D call: TRBD1 (6 bases). V was pared by 0 bases and J by 8 bases, with 16 bases between. The CDR3 is 15 amino acids. Germline assignment: CDR1 MNHEY and CDR2 SVGAGI. The CDR3, as DNA: TGTGCCAGCAGTTACTCGGGAGGGGGGGAAAAGGGCTACACCTTC. This translates into CASSYSGGGEKGYTF.

The CDR3 sequence is CASSPHEQYF. The CDR3 nucleotides are TGTGCCAGCAGCCCTCACGAGCAGTACTTC. The rearrangement uses TRBV9 and TRBJ2-7; D is uncertain. The CDR3 loop spans 10 amino acids. The V gene's germline CDR1 is SGDLS and CDR2 YYNGEE. Trimming removed 4 bases from V and 5 bases from J, with 4 bases in between.

The sample holds one count of this clone. The CDR3 DNA reads as TGCAGCGTGGGACAGGGGGAGAACACTGAAGCTTTCTTT. Translation gives CSVGQGENTEAFF. The chain is built from TRBV29-1 and TRBJ1-1; 11 nucleotides agree with TRBD1. With V trimmed by 6 bases and J by 1 base, 1 base remained unmatched. The CDR3 runs 13 residues. CDR1 and CDR2 (germline): SQVTM, ANQGSEA. Looking up the rest from reference TRBV29-1 and TRBJ1-1 gives the full variable domain: SAVISQKPSRDICQRGTSLTIQCQVDSQVTMMFWYRQQPGQSLTLIATANQGSEATYESGFVIDKFPISRPNLTFSTLTVSNMSPEDSSIYLCSVGQGENTEAFFGQGTRLTVV.

The CDR3 is CASGITRDRDTEAFF. CDR3 sequence (DNA): TGTGCTAGTGGAATAACCCGGGACAGGGACACTGAAGCTTTCTTT. The chain has TRBV12-5 and TRBJ1-1, with 9 positions matching TRBD1. Germline CDR1 LGHNT, CDR2 FRNRAP. J was trimmed by 3 bases and V by 6 bases; bases with no gene match: 8. This CDR3 is built from 15 residues.

V is TRBV25-1 and J is TRBJ1-5; 10 positions agree with TRBD1. This CDR3 contains 15 residues. Germline lookup yields CDR1 MGHDK and CDR2 SYGVNS. V shed 4 bases, J shed 6 bases, and the junction held 6 bases outside the gene matches. CDR3 bases: TGTGCCAGCAGTGGGACAGGGGGGCGCGGTCAGCCCCAGCATTTT. Its protein is CASSGTGGRGQPQHF. Full variable domain (rest looked up from reference TRBV25-1 and TRBJ1-5): EADIYQTPRYLVIGTGKKITLECSQTMGHDKMYWYQQDPGMELHLIHYSYGVNSTEKGDLSSESTVSRIRTEHFPLTLESARPSHTSQYLCASSGTGGRGQPQHFGDGTRLSIL.